This entry concerns a single T cell receptor beta chain. Its matching antigen is unknown. There are 13 residues in the CDR3. Trimming cost V 7 bases and J 8 bases, with 14 bases left between them. Germline V gene lookup returns CDR1 LGHDT and CDR2 YNNKEL (reference sequence). Sequencing used immunoSEQ version 4 in survey mode. TCRdb's table, derived via immunoSEQ multiplex PCR, lists solely in-frame clones and lacks some. This table has 50,000 or so clones, under 85% appearing once. The stimulus was lysate of CMV-infected fibroblasts, roughly 9.2 ug/mL. CD40L/CD69 double-negative CD45RO-high memory CD4+ T cells were collected. PBMCs were depleted of CD8+ T cells before stimulation. The sample belongs to a study of persistence of HIV-infected CD4 T cells.

This receptor was identified in an adult man with HIV who was CMV-seropositive. The chain links TRBV3-1 (or the pseudogene TRBV3-2) to TRBJ1-4; no clear D. The sample here was CD4+ T cells sorted from PBMCs after roughly 18-hour stimulation, taken from a patient who received antiretroviral therapy. The CDR3 here is CASTGVPREKLFF. DNA of the CDR3: TGTGCCAGCACTGGTGTTCCTCGAGAAAAACTGTTTTTT.